A single T cell receptor beta chain is shown here with its context. This may stem from a read error, because a much larger clone lies one nucleotide away. TCR beta CDR3 amplification used RNA transcripts. Investigators did first-round RT-PCR with HTBI primers, then second-round multiplex PCR. TCRdb reprocessed the multiplex PCR reads with MiXCR, giving one entry per CDR3 protein. The sample gives about 550,000 distinct CDR3 sequences, 35% to 45% of which show up once; around 4.6% is in the top ten. The data originate from a study of Graves' ophthalmopathy and Graves' hyperthyroidism. The germline V gene has CDR1 SGHRS and CDR2 YFSETQ. This CDR3 contains 12 residues. V lost 10 bases to trimming and J lost 1 base, with 11 bases between them. Patients newly diagnosed with hyperthyroidism, under 2 months' duration, were aged 18 to 65, the study reports.

The sequenced material came from peripheral blood or thyroid tissue (not recorded which). The receptor comes from an adult man with Graves' hyperthyroidism. The chain combines TRBV5-1 with TRBJ2-5; no reliable D call. Here the CDR3 reads CAPRRAQETQYF. The DNA of the CDR3 is TGCGCCCCCCGCCGGGCCCAAGAGACCCAGTACTTC.